These 24 T cell receptor beta chains were all obtained from the same sample, sequenced in a study of control samples from healthy donors and cancer patients (dated by TCRdb to 2018 to 2020). The method was the immunoSEQ multiplex PCR assay. This immuneACCESS table, as held by TCRdb, lists in-frame sequences with V and J called but not all clones. Of the missing ones, under half trace to an unresolved V gene in checked studies; the others have no known cause. The sample profile shows about 150,000 clones; roughly 92% of them were found once. The ten largest account for 2.4% of the sample. Source material: blood. These receptors were taken from a man aged 45 to 65 in good health.

The chain has TRBV4-2 and TRBJ2-1; 14 positions agree with TRBD2. The CDR3 is 16 amino acids. J was trimmed by 7 bases and V by 4 bases; bases with no gene match: 6. CDR1 and CDR2 (germline): LGHNA, YNFKEQ. CDR3 coding DNA: TGTGCCAGCAGCCCGCGAGGACTAGCGGGAGGAAATGAGCAGTTCTTC. Its translation is CASSPRGLAGGNEQFF.

V and J are TRBV4-1 and TRBJ2-7, with TRBD1 matching 7 bases. The CDR3 length is 16 residues. V dropped 3 bases and J dropped 7; count of bases not matched to a gene: 15. The V gene's germline CDR1 is MGHRA and CDR2 YSYEKL. CDR3 DNA sequence: TGCGCCAGCAGCCAGGGGCCCGGGACAGCCACGGAGGAGCAGTACTTC. Translating gives CASSQGPGTATEEQYF.

The rearrangement uses TRBV6-1 and TRBJ1-5, with 7 bases aligning to TRBD1. CDR1 and CDR2 (germline): MNHNS, SASEGT. The CDR3 runs 15 residues. V lost 2 bases to trimming and J lost 2 bases; unmatched junction nucleotides: 3. CDR3 coding DNA: TGTGCCAGCAGTGAAAAGGGGGCCGGCAATCAGCCCCAGCATTTT. It encodes CASSEKGAGNQPQHF.

The chain carries TRBV27 and TRBJ1-2; 9 positions agree with TRBD1. This CDR3 comprises 15 residues. CDR1 and CDR2 (germline): MNHEY, SMNVEV (reference sequence). V trimming: 5 bases; J trimming: 5 bases; junction bases outside the gene matches: 9. This CDR3 is CASSTTGGPRYGYTF. Written as DNA, the CDR3 is TGTGCCAGCAGTACCACAGGGGGCCCGAGGTATGGCTACACCTTC.

CDR3 in amino acids: CATRSWDGNSPLHF. CDR3 sequence (DNA): TGTGCCACTCGGAGTTGGGACGGCAATTCACCCCTCCACTTT. This chain joins TRBV15 and TRBJ1-6; TRBD1 is a possible D gene (5 bases). Germline CDR1 and CDR2: LNHNV and YYDKDF (reference sequence). Between the trimmed V and J ends, which lost 9 bases and 7 bases, there was a span of 16 bases. The CDR3 contains 14 residues.

This chain links TRBV28 with TRBJ2-7; TRBD2 might be the D (6 bases). The CDR3 has 12 residues. Trimming took 11 bases from V and 0 from J, leaving 11 bases between them. Germline V gene lookup returns CDR1 MDHEN and CDR2 SYDVKM. The CDR3 region is CAGGLSSYEQYF. Here the CDR3 DNA reads TGTGCCGGAGGGCTGAGCTCCTACGAGCAGTACTTC. Variable domain in full (rest from reference TRBV28 and TRBJ2-7): DVKVTQSSRYLVKRTGEKVFLECVQDMDHENMFWYRQDPGLGLRLIYFSYDVKMKEKGDIPEGYSVSREKKERFSLILESASTNQTSMYLCAGGLSSYEQYFGPGTRLTVT.

This chain uses TRBV7-9 with TRBJ2-2, with D possibly TRBD2 on 5 matching bases. Germline V gives CDR1 SEHNR, CDR2 FQNEAQ (reference sequence). The V gene lost 5 bases and the J gene lost 2 bases, with 12 bases spanning the gap. This CDR3 spans 15 amino acids. In DNA form, the CDR3 reads TGTGCCAGCAGCCCCGACTATATAAACACCGGGGAGCTGTTTTTT. It specifies CASSPDYINTGELFF.

The chain joins TRBV11-2 to TRBJ1-4; 9 bases are shared with TRBD1. CDR3 length equals 17 residues. Germline trimming cut 0 bases from V and 1 base from J; bases unmatched to any gene: 3. Per germline, CDR1 SGHAT and CDR2 FQNNGV. In DNA, the CDR3 is TGTGCCAGCAGCTTAGACGGGACAGGGTTAACTAATGAAAAACTGTTTTTT. Its translation: CASSLDGTGLTNEKLFF.

On this clone: One end of the junction varies from germline; a read error may be responsible. The chain employs TRBV12-3 or TRBV12-4 and TRBJ1-4; a weak D match, TRBD1 (6 bases). CDR3 size: 11 residues. CDR3 protein: CASSLVNRVVF. For the CDR3, the DNA is TGTGCCAGCAGTTTAGTGAACAGGGTTGTGTTT.

The chain recombines TRBV5-1 with TRBJ2-7; D ambiguous. V lost 1 base, J lost 1 base, and 12 bases lay in between. Germline values: CDR1 SGHRS, CDR2 YFSETQ. The CDR3 is made up of 15 amino acids. The CDR3 sequence: CASSLRSSASYEQYF. CDR3 DNA: TGCGCCAGCAGCTTGAGGTCTAGTGCTTCCTACGAGCAGTACTTC.

This clone showed up just once. The chain employs TRBV6-5 and TRBJ2-1; TRBD2 matches 10 bases. Germline V CDR1 and CDR2: MNHEY, SVGAGI. Trimming took 4 bases from V and 5 from J; bases not matched to a gene: 8. The CDR3 is 16 residues long. In DNA form, the CDR3 reads TGTGCCAGCAGTTCTATACTAGCGGGACCGAACAATGAGCAGTTCTTC. Protein sequence: CASSSILAGPNNEQFF.

This clone was seen only once. The rearrangement joins TRBV2 to TRBJ2-1; 8 bases are a match to TRBD2. CDR3 length equals 14 residues. With V trimmed by 8 bases and J by 2 bases, 5 bases remained unmatched. CDR1 is SNHLY and CDR2 is FYNNEI in the germline V gene. The CDR3 loop reads CASELAAAYNEQFF. The DNA for the CDR3 is TGTGCCAGCGAACTAGCGGCAGCCTACAATGAGCAGTTCTTC.

This chain uses TRBV19 with TRBJ2-2; maybe TRBD1 (6 bases). CDR3 length: 17 amino acids. Trimming pared 6 bases from V and 3 bases from J, leaving 20 bases between. Germline lookup yields CDR1 LNHDA and CDR2 SQIVND (reference sequence). CDR3 sequence: CASRPSQGRPDTGELFF. The CDR3 nucleotides are TGTGCCAGTAGGCCCTCACAGGGAAGGCCGGACACCGGGGAGCTGTTTTTT.

The V gene is TRBV6-5, the J gene TRBJ2-1; TRBD2 matches 9 bases. Per the germline V gene, CDR1 is MNHEY and CDR2 is SVGAGI. V trimming: 8 bases; J trimming: 1 base; junction bases outside the gene matches: 6. This CDR3 is 15 amino acids long. Written as DNA, the CDR3 is TGTGCCAGCCGCTCTAGCGGGATTTCCTACAATGAGCAGTTCTTC. Residues: CASRSSGISYNEQFF.

This clone has just a few counts. Other DNA sequences in the sample encode the same CDR3. V gene TRBV5-1 combines with J gene TRBJ2-7, with D hard to call. The germline V gene encodes CDR1 SGHRS and CDR2 YFSETQ. The CDR3 runs to 12 residues. V shed 0 bases and J shed 3 bases, with 4 bases lying between them. The DNA for the CDR3 is TGCGCCAGCAGCTTGGGGGGCTACGAGCAGTACTTC. Translating gives CASSLGGYEQYF. Looking up the rest from reference TRBV5-1 and TRBJ2-7 gives the full variable domain: KAGVTQTPRYLIKTRGQQVTLSCSPISGHRSVSWYQQTPGQGLQFLFEYFSETQRNKGNFPGRFSGRQFSNSRSEMNVSTLELGDSALYLCASSLGGYEQYFGPGTRLTVT.

This rearrangement joins TRBV4-1 to TRBJ2-5; 7 nucleotides agree with TRBD1. This CDR3 is built from 16 residues. Germline lookup yields CDR1 MGHRA and CDR2 YSYEKL. Unmatched junction bases numbered 10, after V lost 4 bases and J lost 2 bases. The CDR3 DNA reads as TGCGCCAGCAGCCGAGAGAGGACAGGACTTCAAGAGACCCAGTACTTC. Translated: CASSRERTGLQETQYF.

V usage is TRBV7-9 and J usage is TRBJ1-1, with D hard to call. Germline CDR1 and CDR2: SEHNR and FQNEAQ (reference sequence). V was trimmed by 0 bases and J by 2 bases, leaving 10 bases between them. The CDR3 consists of 15 residues. In nucleotides, the CDR3 is TGTGCCAGCAGCTTAGCGGCAGCAGATAACACTGAAGCTTTCTTT. Its protein is CASSLAAADNTEAFF.

This chain uses TRBV3-1 (or the pseudogene TRBV3-2) with TRBJ2-3; 10 bases align to TRBD2. The germline gives CDR1 LGHDT, CDR2 YNNKEL (reference sequence). The ends lost 1 base at V and 3 bases at J; junction bases unmatched: 7. This CDR3 is 17 amino acids long. CDR3 nucleotides: TGTGCCAGCAGCCAAGTATTGAGCGGGAGGGGTACAGATACGCAGTATTTT. Its protein is CASSQVLSGRGTDTQYF.

The V and J genes are TRBV13 and TRBJ1-2; perhaps TRBD1 as D (5 bases). The V and J ends lost 4 bases and 7 bases respectively, with 19 bases between them. Germline CDR1 is PRHDT and CDR2 is FYEKMQ (reference sequence). There are 15 residues in the CDR3. CDR3 bases: TGTGCCAGCAGCTCAAGGGACTTGGGAAGCCGTGGCTACACCTTC. Protein: CASSSRDLGSRGYTF.

As DNA, the CDR3 is TGTGCCAGCTCACCACCGATGACAGGGTACAATCAGCCCCAGCATTTT. Protein sequence: CASSPPMTGYNQPQHF. This chain joins TRBV18 and TRBJ1-5; 7 nucleotides line up with TRBD1. Trimming cost V 0 bases and J 3 bases; bases outside gene matches: 5. The CDR3 sequence is 16 residues long. Germline V gene sequence: CDR1 KGHSH, CDR2 LQKENI.

The chain couples TRBV27 to TRBJ1-6, with D unresolved. This CDR3 is 13 amino acids long. CDR1 and CDR2 (germline): MNHEY, SMNVEV (reference sequence). The V gene lost 3 bases and the J gene lost 13 bases, with 13 bases spanning the gap. The CDR3 sequence is CASSFRRFSPLHF. As DNA, the CDR3 is TGTGCCAGCAGTTTTCGGCGGTTCAGTCCCCTCCACTTT.

V is TRBV7-3 and J is TRBJ1-1; 7 bases are a match to TRBD1. With 5 bases clipped from V and 6 bases from J, the junction kept 6 bases outside the gene matches. The CDR3 is 13 residues long. Germline V gene lookup returns CDR1 SGHTA and CDR2 FQGTGA. Here the CDR3 DNA reads TGTGCCAGCAGCCGGGACAGAGGCGCTGAAGCTTTCTTT. This codes for CASSRDRGAEAFF.

This chain uses TRBV21-1 with TRBJ1-2; the table's D call TRBD1 went unverified against the DNA. TRBV21-1 is described as a pseudogene. This CDR3 is built from 13 residues. CDR3 DNA sequence: TGTGCCAGCAGTCCGGCAGGCAACTATGGCTACACCTTC. Amino acid sequence: CASSPAGNYGYTF.

In this sample, this clone turned up once. The V call is TRBV10-2, the J call TRBJ2-2; D is unresolved. This CDR3 comprises 14 residues. Trimming pared 6 bases from V and 5 bases from J, leaving 13 bases between. The germline V gene has CDR1 WSHSY and CDR2 SAAADI. CDR3 in amino acids: CASRVTYQTGELFF. CDR3 sequence (DNA): TGCGCCAGCAGGGTGACATATCAGACCGGGGAGCTGTTTTTT.